The 27 T cell receptor beta chains below were found in one sample sequenced in a study of CD8 T cells in Susac syndrome. The authors reverse transcribed 0.5 to 1 ug RNA with random hexamers. TCRdb redid the calling of the immunoSEQ multiplex PCR reads with MiXCR, one entry per CDR3 protein. The sample consists of about 150,000 distinct CDR3 sequences, roughly 95% of them appearing once. Sequencing was performed on CD4+ T cells from PBMCs. These TCRs come from a human donor with Susac syndrome.

V and J are TRBV28 and TRBJ1-2, with TRBD1 as a possible D gene (6 bases). The CDR3 totals 17 residues. Trimming cost V 5 bases and J 8 bases, with 27 bases left between them. The germline V gene has CDR1 MDHEN and CDR2 SYDVKM. CDR3 amino acids: CASSPTSQGPAPRGYTF. The CDR3 DNA reads as TGTGCCAGCAGTCCAACATCACAGGGACCCGCGCCTAGAGGCTACACCTTC.

This chain connects TRBV29-1 to TRBJ1-3; possible D gene TRBD1, 5 bases. This CDR3 spans 14 amino acids. Germline-derived CDR1 and CDR2 are SQVTM and ANQGSEA. V was shortened by 1 base and J by 0 bases, with 7 bases between the two germline ends. CDR3 loop: CSVEGQNSGNTIYF. The DNA for the CDR3 is TGCAGCGTTGAAGGACAGAACTCTGGAAACACCATATATTTT.

The chain recombines TRBV19 with TRBJ1-2; D remains ambiguous. This CDR3 has 14 residues. Trimming cost V 0 bases and J 4 bases, with 9 bases left between them. CDR1 is LNHDA, CDR2 SQIVND, per germline (reference sequence). The chain's CDR3 is CASSIDTDFYGYTF. CDR3 bases: TGTGCCAGTAGTATAGATACGGACTTCTATGGCTACACCTTC.

The gene calls are TRBV28 and TRBJ2-2; 7 bases map to TRBD1. Germline CDR1 is MDHEN and CDR2 is SYDVKM. There are 14 residues in the CDR3. The junction had 3 bases not matched to a gene; V was cut back by 2 bases and J by 6 bases. The CDR3 DNA reads as TGTGCCAGCAGTTTAATTCAGGGGGCCGGGGAGCTGTTTTTT. Residues: CASSLIQGAGELFF.

The rearrangement links TRBV28 to TRBJ1-2, with D perhaps matching TRBD1 (5 bases). Germline V CDR1 and CDR2: MDHEN, SYDVKM. Trimming shortened V by 6 bases and J by 4 bases, and 12 bases separated the two germline ends. The CDR3 loop spans 13 amino acids. CDR3 amino acids: CASRSGTGYGYTF. CDR3 nucleotide sequence: TGTGCCAGCAGATCAGGGACTGGCTATGGCTACACCTTC.

This clonotype was counted between two and nine times. The chain uses TRBV11-2 and TRBJ2-5; maybe TRBD1 (7 bases). The V end lost 1 base, the J end lost 4 bases, and 10 bases lay between the germline ends. The CDR3 loop spans 14 amino acids. The germline gives CDR1 SGHAT, CDR2 FQNNGV. The CDR3 region is CASSLGQGGETQYF. The CDR3 nucleotides read TGTGCCAGCAGCTTAGGCCAGGGGGGAGAGACCCAGTACTTC.

V is TRBV27 and J is TRBJ1-5; perhaps TRBD1 as D (5 bases). The length of the CDR3 is 15 residues. Germline V gene lookup returns CDR1 MNHEY and CDR2 SMNVEV (reference sequence). Trimming stripped 6 bases from V and 1 base from J, with 13 bases between. CDR3 amino acids: CASSSDTPSNQPQHF. The CDR3 DNA reads TGTGCCAGCAGCTCGGACACACCGAGCAATCAGCCCCAGCATTTT.

The V and J genes are TRBV20-1 and TRBJ1-3, with no clear D. Germline V gene data show CDR1 as DFQATT and CDR2 as SNEGSKA (reference sequence). The length of the CDR3 is 14 residues. V was trimmed by 6 bases and J by 3 bases, leaving 15 bases between them. The CDR3 loop reads CSAPDKSSGNTIYF. In DNA, the CDR3 is TGCAGTGCCCCGGATAAGTCAAGTGGAAACACCATATATTTT.

This clonotype turned up a few times. CDR3 DNA: TGTGCCACCAGCAGAGGGGAGGGCCAGCCCCAGCATTTT. It is translated as CATSRGEGQPQHF. J is TRBJ1-5 and V is TRBV15; D unclear. Trimming took 1 base from V and 7 from J, leaving 8 bases between them. The CDR3 extends over 13 amino acids. The germline V gene encodes CDR1 LNHNV and CDR2 YYDKDF (reference sequence).

This chain connects TRBV20-1 to TRBJ1-1; D unresolved. Germline V gene data show CDR1 as DFQATT and CDR2 as SNEGSKA (reference sequence). This CDR3 contains 14 residues. Trimming pared 4 bases from V and 2 bases from J, leaving 14 bases between. This chain's CDR3 is CSAIQLVLNTEAFF. CDR3 coding DNA: TGCAGTGCTATACAGCTGGTGCTAAACACTGAAGCTTTCTTT.

This chain connects TRBV6-1 to TRBJ2-3; D may be TRBD2 (5 bases). This CDR3 spans 14 amino acids. The germline CDR1 and CDR2 sequences are MNHNS and SASEGT. The V and J ends lost 0 bases and 4 bases respectively, with 8 bases between them. The CDR3 DNA sequence: TGTGCCAGCAGTGAAGCCCAGGAGGCAGATACGCAGTATTTT. Amino acids: CASSEAQEADTQYF.

This sequence joins TRBV6-5 and TRBJ2-7; D uncertain. With 4 bases removed from V and 0 bases from J, the gap between germline ends came to 10 bases. The CDR3 runs to 14 residues. CDR1 and CDR2 (germline): MNHEY, SVGAGI. CDR3: CASSLTWSSYEQYF. Written as DNA, the CDR3 is TGTGCCAGCAGTTTAACCTGGAGCTCCTACGAGCAGTACTTC.

V and J are TRBV20-1 and TRBJ1-2; D is unresolved. The CDR3 sequence is 14 residues long. Trimming cost V 6 bases and J 6 bases, with 20 bases left between them. Germline V gene sequence: CDR1 DFQATT, CDR2 SNEGSKA (reference sequence). CDR3 in amino acids: CSAIPSGQSDGYTF. CDR3 bases: TGCAGTGCCATACCGTCCGGCCAGAGTGATGGCTACACCTTC.

The genes are TRBV3-1 and TRBJ1-1, with TRBD1 matching 8 bases. The trim removed 7 bases at V and 1 base at J, leaving 5 bases unmatched. Germline V gives CDR1 LGHDT, CDR2 YNNKEL (reference sequence). The CDR3 covers 14 residues. Here the CDR3 DNA reads TGTGCCAGCAACCTCGGACAGGGGAACACTGAAGCTTTCTTT. Translation gives CASNLGQGNTEAFF.

The CDR3 nucleotides are TGTGCCAGCAGCTCGGGACTAGTAGGCGAGACCCAGTACTTC. It translates to CASSSGLVGETQYF. The chain employs TRBV7-9 and TRBJ2-5; 8 positions match TRBD2. Trimming took 4 bases from V and 5 from J; bases not matched to a gene: 6. Germline V gene lookup returns CDR1 SEHNR and CDR2 FQNEAQ (reference sequence). The CDR3 spans 14 residues.

The V and J genes are TRBV5-1 and TRBJ1-5; D uncertain. Germline V gene lookup returns CDR1 SGHRS and CDR2 YFSETQ. The CDR3 has 13 residues. V was shortened by 0 bases and J by 3 bases, with 4 bases between the two germline ends. CDR3 sequence (DNA): TGCGCCAGCAGCTTGGGAGACAATCAGCCCCAGCATTTT. It translates to CASSLGDNQPQHF.

The V and J genes are TRBV25-1 and TRBJ2-7; weak D call: TRBD1 (5 bases). This CDR3 region has 16 residues. Trimming stripped 3 bases from V and 2 bases from J, with 17 bases between. The germline gives CDR1 MGHDK, CDR2 SYGVNS. The DNA of the CDR3 is TGTGCCAGCAGTGACCCAAGGGGAAAGAACACCTACGAGCAGTACTTC. Translating it yields CASSDPRGKNTYEQYF.

The chain recombines TRBV29-1 with TRBJ2-7; D tentatively reads TRBD1 or TRBD2 (5 bases each). V lost 5 bases to trimming and J lost 3 bases, with 20 bases between them. Germline V lookup: CDR1 SQVTM, CDR2 ANQGSEA. The CDR3 extends over 15 amino acids. The CDR3 bases are TGCAGCGTTTGGTTCACCGGGACGGGAAGCTACGAGCAGTACTTC. It translates to CSVWFTGTGSYEQYF.

The gene calls are TRBV10-3 and TRBJ2-5, with unresolved D. This CDR3 has 13 residues. V was clipped by 7 bases and J by 1 base, with 10 bases between them. Germline V gives CDR1 ENHRY, CDR2 SYGVKD. This CDR3 is CAITSSAQETQYF. The DNA for the CDR3 is TGTGCCATCACCAGTTCAGCCCAAGAGACCCAGTACTTC.

The CDR3 loop reads CASSQGLGVGETQYF. DNA of the CDR3: TGCGCCAGCAGCCAAGGTTTGGGGGTAGGAGAGACCCAGTACTTC. The chain joins TRBV4-1 to TRBJ2-5; D could derive from TRBD1 or TRBD2 (5 bases each). CDR1 and CDR2 from the germline V gene are MGHRA and YSYEKL. Trimming stripped 1 base from V and 4 bases from J, with 13 bases between. The CDR3 sequence is 15 residues long.

V gene TRBV28 combines with J gene TRBJ1-1; 8 positions match TRBD1. After removal of 5 bases from V and 8 bases from J, the junction contained 10 bases not matched to a gene. CDR3 length: 14 amino acids. Per the germline V gene, CDR1 is MDHEN and CDR2 is SYDVKM. CDR3 loop: CASSPGGPVGEAFF. The DNA of the CDR3 is TGTGCCAGCAGTCCAGGGGGCCCCGTGGGAGAAGCTTTCTTT. Combining the CDR3 with reference TRBV28 and TRBJ1-1 gives the whole variable domain DVKVTQSSRYLVKRTGEKVFLECVQDMDHENMFWYRQDPGLGLRLIYFSYDVKMKEKGDIPEGYSVSREKKERFSLILESASTNQTSMYLCASSPGGPVGEAFFGQGTRLTVV.

The rearrangement joins TRBV3-1 to TRBJ2-7; D is unresolved. Germline V gives CDR1 LGHDT, CDR2 YNNKEL (reference sequence). The CDR3 contains 11 residues. V was shortened by 0 bases and J by 10 bases, with 7 bases between the two germline ends. The CDR3 protein is CASSQERQQYF. The DNA of the CDR3 is TGTGCCAGCAGCCAAGAAAGGCAACAGTACTTC.

This clonotype was counted a single time. The gene calls are TRBV20-1 and TRBJ2-5, with D perhaps given as TRBD1 or TRBD2 (5 bases each). This CDR3 is built from 14 residues. Germline-derived CDR1 and CDR2 are DFQATT and SNEGSKA (reference sequence). V shed 4 bases and J shed 5 bases, with 17 bases lying between them. The CDR3 is CSATRGLGEETQYF. The CDR3 region has the DNA TGCAGTGCTACCCGGGGTCTAGGGGAGGAGACCCAGTACTTC.

This rearrangement joins TRBV12-5 to TRBJ1-5; D is uncertain. Trimming removed 7 bases from V and 2 bases from J, with 6 bases in between. CDR1 and CDR2 from the germline V gene are LGHNT and FRNRAP. The CDR3 spans 12 residues. The chain's CDR3 is CASAVGNQPQHF. CDR3 coding DNA: TGTGCTAGTGCGGTGGGCAATCAGCCCCAGCATTTT.

The chain joins TRBV28 to TRBJ2-6; no clear D gene. The germline gives CDR1 MDHEN, CDR2 SYDVKM. Trimming shortened V by 6 bases and J by 0 bases, and 12 bases separated the two germline ends. The length of the CDR3 is 16 residues. CDR3 region: CASRDRLGSGANVLTF. In DNA form, the CDR3 reads TGTGCCAGCAGGGACCGTTTGGGCTCTGGGGCCAACGTCCTGACTTTC.

The CDR3 spells CSARDGQRPNSPLHF. The CDR3 DNA sequence: TGCAGTGCTAGAGATGGGCAGCGACCTAATTCACCCCTCCACTTT. V and J are TRBV20-1 and TRBJ1-6; D uncertain. Trimming took off 0 bases at V and 6 bases at J, with 12 bases between the two ends. Germline V gene data show CDR1 as DFQATT and CDR2 as SNEGSKA (reference sequence). The CDR3 spans 15 residues.

This clonotype was seen only once. V and J are TRBV2 and TRBJ2-1, with 8 bases lining up with TRBD1. Germline V gene sequence: CDR1 SNHLY, CDR2 FYNNEI. With V trimmed by 11 bases and J by 3 bases, 12 bases remained unmatched. The CDR3 is 15 residues long. The CDR3 protein is CASHPTGTGYNEQFF. For the CDR3, the DNA is TGTGCCTCCCATCCAACCGGGACAGGCTACAATGAGCAGTTCTTC.